A single T cell receptor (beta chain) is shown here with its context. Researchers took RNA transcripts and amplified the TCR beta CDR3 regions from them. RT-PCR in the first round (using the HTBI primer set) targeted the TCR CDR3. In TCRdb, the multiplex PCR reads were re-called with MiXCR into one record per CDR3 protein. Among 150,000 or so distinct CDR3 sequences listed, roughly 23% were seen once. This sample is part of a study of T cells in Graves' hyperthyroidism and ophthalmopathy. CDR1 is LNHDA, CDR2 SQIVND, per germline (reference sequence). This CDR3 is built from 15 residues. V was clipped by 5 bases and J by 8 bases; unmatched bases: 11.

The source of this sequence is a woman aged 50 to 65 with Graves' hyperthyroidism that later progressed to Graves' ophthalmopathy. Input material: blood. The chain uses TRBV19 and TRBJ2-1, with TRBD1 matching 8 bases. For the CDR3, the DNA is TGTGCCAGTAGTCCTACCGGGACAGGCAGGGATGAGCAGTTCTTC. It specifies CASSPTGTGRDEQFF.